The rows below give T cell receptor beta chains drawn from one sample of a study of cytomegalovirus exposure and HLA in healthy donors. Repertoires were generated with immunoSEQ multiplex PCR, while TCRdb's copy carries only in-frame clones and drops some. Of about 150,000 clones detected, 88% appear once; the ten largest clones hold 2.5% to 3%. The specimen sequenced was PBMCs. The receptors stem from a man between 18 and 35 years old in good health and CMV-seronegative. The CDR3 runs from the conserved cysteine through the conserved F or W. Each record gives: clone size, V gene, D gene, J gene, CDR3 DNA, CDR3 protein. A D gene is named only where the DNA matches it firmly. Only some rows state a clone size, as once, few, many or a class for expanded clones.

>NA|TRBV4-3|NA|TRBJ2-1
TGCGCCAGCAGCCAAGTTAACCCCCCGACCAGGGTCCGCCCTGGTGAGCAGTTCTTC
CASSQVNPPTRVRPGEQFF
>NA|TRBV5-1|NA|TRBJ1-1
TGCGCCAGCAGCCCGGACGGACTAATGAACACTGAAGCTTTCTTT
CASSPDGLMNTEAFF
>NA|TRBV29-1|NA|TRBJ1-2
TGCAGCGGGGGAGGTGGGTTCTATGGCTACACCTTC
CSGGGGFYGYTF
>NA|TRBV4-2|TRBD2|TRBJ2-5
TGTGCCAGCAGCCGGTGGACTAGCGGGGAACAAGAGACCCAGTACTTC
CASSRWTSGEQETQYF
>NA|TRBV5-1|NA|TRBJ1-4
TGCGCCAGCAGCTTGGCGGGAATAAATGAAAAACTGTTTTTT
CASSLAGINEKLFF
>NA|TRBV5-5|TRBD1|TRBJ2-7
TGTGCCAGCAGCTTGGCCGGGACAGTCACCTACGAGCAGTACTTC
CASSLAGTVTYEQYF
>NA|TRBV5-4|TRBD1|TRBJ2-1
TGTGCCAGCAGCATAGGGGGCCAGCAGTTCTTC
CASSIGGQQFF
>NA|TRBV18|NA|TRBJ1-2
TGTGCCAGCTCACCACCAGGGGCTAACTATGGCTACACCTTC
CASSPPGANYGYTF
>NA|TRBV19|TRBD1|TRBJ2-3
TGTGCCAGTAGCAGAGACAGGGCAGATACGCAGTATTTT
CASSRDRADTQYF
>NA|TRBV10-3|TRBD1|TRBJ1-3
TGTGCCATCAGTGATGGGACAGGGTATGGAAACACCATATATTTT
CAISDGTGYGNTIYF
>NA|TRBV7-2|TRBD1|TRBJ1-6
TGTGCCAGCAGCGCCGGTGACGGGACAGGGAATTCACCCCTCCACTTT
CASSAGDGTGNSPLHF
>NA|TRBV5-4|NA|TRBJ2-5
TGTGCCAGCAGCGTGGGCCCTAAAAAAGAGACCCAGTACTTC
CASSVGPKKETQYF
>NA|TRBV19|NA|TRBJ1-5
TGTGCCAGTAGTGGGGCGGGGGCCGGTTATAGCAATCAGCCCCAGCATTTT
CASSGAGAGYSNQPQHF
>NA|TRBV19|NA|TRBJ1-2
TGTGCCAGTAGTTTACCAAACAGCCCTGAGAACTATGGCTACACCTTC
CASSLPNSPENYGYTF
>NA|TRBV4-3|NA|TRBJ2-5
TGCGCCAGCAGCCAAGATTGGTGGGTACGGGAAGAGACCCAGTACTTC
CASSQDWWVREETQYF
>NA|TRBV7-9|TRBD1|TRBJ1-4
TGTGCCAGCAGGCGAGGGGGCGCCGGTGAAAAACTGTTTTTT
CASRRGGAGEKLFF
>NA|TRBV28|NA|TRBJ1-6
TGTGCCAGCAGTCTTAGACAGGATAATTCACCCCTCCACTTT
CASSLRQDNSPLHF
>few|TRBV19|NA|TRBJ1-3
TGTGCCAGTACCATCGGTGCAAACACCATATATTTT
CASTIGANTIYF
>few|TRBV30|TRBD1|TRBJ1-1
TGTGCCTGGGGGACAGAGACTGAAGCTTTCTTT
CAWGTETEAFF
>NA|TRBV4-2|NA|TRBJ2-5
TGTGCCAGCAGCCAAATCCTGGGGCGGGGACCGATCGCCCGAGAGACCCAGTACTTC
CASSQILGRGPIARETQYF
>NA|TRBV10-3|NA|TRBJ1-1
TGTGCCATCAGTCCGGCAGGGCGGGAAGCTTTCTTT
CAISPAGREAFF
>NA|TRBV27|NA|TRBJ1-1
TGTGCCAGCAGTTATGGGCAGCCGTGGCTAAGGACTGAAGCTTTCTTT
CASSYGQPWLRTEAFF
>NA|TRBV28|NA|TRBJ2-2
TGTGCCAGCAGTTTGTCGGGGATCGGGGAGCTGTTTTTT
CASSLSGIGELFF
>NA|TRBV27|TRBD2|TRBJ2-7
TGTGCCAGCAGTTTGTCTTGGGCTAGCGGGACCCCCTACGAGCAGTACTTC
CASSLSWASGTPYEQYF
>NA|TRBV4-1|NA|TRBJ2-3
TGCGCCAGCAGTGGGCTAGCGACAGATACGCAGTATTTT
CASSGLATDTQYF
>NA|TRBV5-1|NA|TRBJ2-2
TGCGCCAGCATTCCCCCGGGACAAATGAACACCGGGGAGCTGTTTTTT
CASIPPGQMNTGELFF
>NA|TRBV6-6|NA|TRBJ1-5
TGTGCCAGCAGATTCACAGGTGGTAGCAATCAGCCCCAGCATTTT
CASRFTGGSNQPQHF
>NA|TRBV5-1|NA|TRBJ1-5
TGCGCCAGCAGCTCCATAGGACTGCCGATGGAGCCCCAGCATTTT
CASSSIGLPMEPQHF
>NA|TRBV13|TRBD1|TRBJ1-2
TGTGCCAGCAGCCTTCGACGACAGGGGAAACACTATGGCTACACCTTC
CASSLRRQGKHYGYTF
>NA|TRBV19|NA|TRBJ1-2
TGTGCCAGTAGTGCAGGGCCGCGTGGCTACACCTTC
CASSAGPRGYTF
>NA|TRBV5-1|TRBD2|TRBJ2-1
TGCGCCAGCAGCACCGGGACTAGCAGCAGTGAGCAGTTCTTC
CASSTGTSSSEQFF
>NA|TRBV28|TRBD2|TRBJ2-7
TGTGCCAGCAGCGAGACCGAATTTGGGACTAGCGGGTTGGAGCAGTACTTC
CASSETEFGTSGLEQYF
>NA|TRBV7-8|NA|TRBJ2-7
TGTGCCAGCAGCACCGGAGTGAACTACGAGCAGTACTTC
CASSTGVNYEQYF
>NA|TRBV28|TRBD1|TRBJ1-1
TGTGCCAGCACCCGAGGAGGGGGCACGGACACTGAAGCTTTCTTT
CASTRGGGTDTEAFF
>NA|TRBV11-2|TRBD2|TRBJ2-5
TGTGCCAGCAGGGCTAGCGGGGGAGAGACCCAGTACTTC
CASRASGGETQYF
>once|TRBV4-1|TRBD2|TRBJ2-7
TGCGCCAGCAGCCCCGGACTAGCGGGACAAACCTACGAGCAGTACTTC
CASSPGLAGQTYEQYF
>NA|TRBV11-3|NA|TRBJ2-7
TGTGCCAGCAGCTTAAGCGGGTACGAGCAGTACTTC
CASSLSGYEQYF
>NA|TRBV27|NA|TRBJ1-3
TGTGCCAGCGGCGGAGGAAACACCATATATTTT
CASGGGNTIYF
>few|TRBV19|NA|TRBJ1-4
TGTGCCAGTAGTATACATTTTGCAACTAATGAAAAACTGTTTTTT
CASSIHFATNEKLFF
>NA|TRBV27|NA|TRBJ2-1
TGTGCCAGCAGTTTAGGACTAACGAGCTCCTACAATGAGCAGTTCTTC
CASSLGLTSSYNEQFF
>NA|TRBV5-1|NA|TRBJ2-7
TGCGCCAGCTCCCCCCAGACAGCTGGCGAGCAGTACTTC
CASSPQTAGEQYF
>NA|TRBV5-1|NA|TRBJ1-1
TGCGCCAGCAGCTCCGGGTTGAACACTGAAGCTTTCTTT
CASSSGLNTEAFF
>NA|TRBV4-1|NA|TRBJ1-4
TGCGCCAGCAGCCAATCCCGGCAGGGTAAGGAAAAACTGTTTTTT
CASSQSRQGKEKLFF
>few|TRBV19|TRBD2|TRBJ2-2
TGTGCCAGTAGTACTGGACTAGCGGCCTACACCGGGGAGCTGTTTTTT
CASSTGLAAYTGELFF